This T cell receptor (beta chain) was identified during a study of graft-versus-host responses after intestinal transplantation. The wider study: Recipients obtained multivisceral, liver-intestinal, or isolated intestinal transplants. All of the recipients had induction that used anti-thymocyte globulin, then tacrolimus and steroids for about 3 years.

This CDR3 is 13 amino acids long. Germline V gives CDR1 SGDLS, CDR2 YYNGEE. The V end was cut by 3 bases, the J end by 4 bases, with 11 bases between. Repertoires were generated with immunoSEQ multiplex PCR, while TCRdb's copy carries only in-frame clones and drops some. The table has more than 9,000 clones, roughly 92% seen once. Turning to this clone: What it binds is unknown.

Study observations and caveats: Allografts from individuals with graft-donor T cell macrochimerism displayed high graft-versus-host to host-versus-graft clonal ratios. Some GvH clones appeared in ileal mucosa or blood before recipient bone marrow.

The chain has TRBV9 and TRBJ2-7; D possibly corresponds to TRBD1 (7 bases). The sequence was collected from a human patient who received an intestinal transplant, so some T cells may come from the graft donor. The starting material was PBMCs, obtained approximately 110 days after intestinal transplant. The CDR3 spells CASSDSGGYEQYF. In nucleotides, the CDR3 is TGTGCCAGCAGCGACTCAGGGGGGTACGAGCAGTACTTC.